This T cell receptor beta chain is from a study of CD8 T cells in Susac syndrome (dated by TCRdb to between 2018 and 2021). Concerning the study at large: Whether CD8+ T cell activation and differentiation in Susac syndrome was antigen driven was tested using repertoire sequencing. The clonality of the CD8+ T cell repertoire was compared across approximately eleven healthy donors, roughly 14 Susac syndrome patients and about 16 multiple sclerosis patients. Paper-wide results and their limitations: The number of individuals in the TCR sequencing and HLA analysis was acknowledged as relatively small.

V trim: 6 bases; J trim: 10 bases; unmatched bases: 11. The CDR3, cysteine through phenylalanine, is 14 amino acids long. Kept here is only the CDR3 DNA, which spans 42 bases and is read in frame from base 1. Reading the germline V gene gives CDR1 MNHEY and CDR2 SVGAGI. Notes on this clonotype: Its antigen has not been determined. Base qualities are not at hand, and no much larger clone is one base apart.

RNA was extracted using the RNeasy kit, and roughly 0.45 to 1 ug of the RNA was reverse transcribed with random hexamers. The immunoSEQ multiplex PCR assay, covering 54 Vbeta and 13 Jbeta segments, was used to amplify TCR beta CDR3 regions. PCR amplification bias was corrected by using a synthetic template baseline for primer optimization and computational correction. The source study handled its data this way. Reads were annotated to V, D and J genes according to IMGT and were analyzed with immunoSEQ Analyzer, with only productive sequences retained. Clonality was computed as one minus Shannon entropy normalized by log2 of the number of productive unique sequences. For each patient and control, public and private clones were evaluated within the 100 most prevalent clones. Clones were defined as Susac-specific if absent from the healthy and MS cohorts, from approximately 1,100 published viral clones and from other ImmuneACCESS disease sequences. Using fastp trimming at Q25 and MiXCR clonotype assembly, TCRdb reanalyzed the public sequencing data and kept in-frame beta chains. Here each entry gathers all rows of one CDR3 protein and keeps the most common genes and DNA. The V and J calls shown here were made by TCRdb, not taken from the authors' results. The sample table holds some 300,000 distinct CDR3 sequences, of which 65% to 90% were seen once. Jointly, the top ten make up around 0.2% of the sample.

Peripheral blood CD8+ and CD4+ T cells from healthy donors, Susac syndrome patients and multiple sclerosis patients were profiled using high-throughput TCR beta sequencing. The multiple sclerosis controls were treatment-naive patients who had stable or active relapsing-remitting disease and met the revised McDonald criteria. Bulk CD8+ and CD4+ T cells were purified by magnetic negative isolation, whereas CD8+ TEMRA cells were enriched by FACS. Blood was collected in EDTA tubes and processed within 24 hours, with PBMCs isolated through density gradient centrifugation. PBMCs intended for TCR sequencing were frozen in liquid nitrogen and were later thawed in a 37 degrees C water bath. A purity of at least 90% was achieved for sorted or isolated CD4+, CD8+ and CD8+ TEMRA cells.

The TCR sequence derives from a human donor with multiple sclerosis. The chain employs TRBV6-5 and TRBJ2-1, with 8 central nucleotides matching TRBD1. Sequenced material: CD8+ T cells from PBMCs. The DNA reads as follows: TGTGCCAGCAGCGGAGACAGGGGAGGCAACGAGCAGTTCTTC. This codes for CASSGDRGGNEQFF.